A single sample is the source of the 19 T cell receptor beta chains below, sequenced in a study of T cells in Graves' hyperthyroidism and ophthalmopathy (dated by TCRdb to about 2019). The method was multiplex PCR. For sequencing, an Illumina HiSeq 2000 was employed. TCR beta CDR3 regions were amplified from RNA transcripts. A first-round RT-PCR of the TCR CDR3 used the HTBI primer set with the Qiagen OneStep RT-PCR kit. TCRdb took the public reads, trimmed them with fastp at Q25, ran MiXCR for clone calling and kept in-frame beta chains. When rows share a CDR3 protein, they turn into one entry using the most common DNA and genes. For this sample the table gives about 290,000 distinct CDR3 sequences, of which roughly 13% were detected only once. Jointly, the top ten make up approximately 7.9% of the sample. Sequences were obtained from blood. All receptors derive from a middle-aged woman with Graves' hyperthyroidism.

In its sample, this clonotype was seen a few times. The rearrangement uses TRBV12-3 or TRBV12-4 and TRBJ2-1; 10 bases are shared with TRBD2. V shed 7 bases and J 8 bases; nucleotides not matched to a gene: 11. This CDR3 is 15 amino acids long. For the CDR3, the DNA is TGTGCCAGCACCCAACTAGCGGGATCTTTCGATGAGCAGTTCTTC. Its protein product is CASTQLAGSFDEQFF.

This clonotype was observed a handful of times. The chain joins TRBV19 to TRBJ1-1, with a weak D call TRBD1 (6 bases). CDR1 and CDR2 (germline): LNHDA, SQIVND (reference sequence). This CDR3 spans 14 amino acids. V lost 6 bases and J 3 bases, leaving 14 bases between the germline ends. The CDR3 DNA reads TGTGCCAGTAGCCAACAGGGTGGGCACACTGAAGCTTTCTTT. Translation gives CASSQQGGHTEAFF.

This clonotype was seen many times. The chain links TRBV20-1 to TRBJ2-1; 14 positions agree with TRBD2. V dropped 3 bases and J dropped 6; count of bases not matched to a gene: 7. CDR1 is DFQATT, CDR2 SNEGSKA, per germline (reference sequence). This CDR3 region has 16 residues. CDR3 in amino acids: CSASPTSGREGNEQFF. CDR3 in DNA: TGCAGTGCTAGCCCGACTAGCGGGAGGGAGGGCAATGAGCAGTTCTTC.

This clonotype was found a few times. The chain recombines TRBV14 with TRBJ1-1, with 8 bases matching TRBD1. Germline CDR1 and CDR2: SGHDN and FVKESK. The CDR3 spans 14 residues. The V segment lost 1 base and the J segment 5 bases; nucleotides outside the gene matches: 3. CDR3 nucleotides: TGTGCCAGCAGCCAAGGGACAGGGTGGACTGAAGCTTTCTTT. Its protein is CASSQGTGWTEAFF.

V and J are TRBV5-1 and TRBJ2-7, with D perhaps being TRBD1 or TRBD2 (6 bases each). The germline V and J ends were trimmed by 5 bases and 0 bases, with 18 bases remaining between them. The CDR3 is made up of 16 amino acids. Germline CDR1 SGHRS, CDR2 YFSETQ. The CDR3 DNA reads as TGCGCCAGCAGAGAAGGCCCGGGGGCCTCCTCCTACGAGCAGTACTTC. Translation gives CASREGPGASSYEQYF.

V usage is TRBV5-5 and J usage is TRBJ1-6; tentative D call: TRBD1 (6 bases). The V end was cut by 2 bases, the J end by 9 bases, with 12 bases between. Germline values: CDR1 SGHKS, CDR2 YYEKEE (reference sequence). The CDR3 totals 14 residues. DNA for the CDR3: TGTGCCAGCAGCTTCAAGGGGGAAGGTTCACCCCTCCACTTT. Residues: CASSFKGEGSPLHF.

In this sample, this clonotype turned up many times. The rearrangement links TRBV30 to TRBJ1-1; TRBD1 aligns across 8 bases. From germline, CDR1 is GTSNPN and CDR2 SVGIG (reference sequence). The junction had 6 bases not matched to a gene; V was cut back by 4 bases and J by 2 bases. The CDR3 has 14 residues. DNA for the CDR3: TGTGCCTGGACCAAGACAGGGGTTAACACTGAAGCTTTCTTT. Translated: CAWTKTGVNTEAFF.

Regarding this clonotype: Because the CDR3 is missing its conserved closing phenylalanine or tryptophan, this is likely a read error. The limits of the CDR3 on the DNA are not certain, so only TCRdb's listed CDR3 is given. The chain recombines TRBV20-1 with TRBJ1-1; whether TRBD1, the table's D call, matches the DNA was not checked. The CDR3 length equals 15 residues, ends included. Germline CDR1 reads DFQATT; CDR2 reads SNEGSKA (reference sequence). The CDR3 sequence: CSASLPGQLNTESFL.

In its sample, this clonotype was seen once. The chain has TRBV19 and TRBJ2-7; D uncertain. Trimming removed 3 bases from V and 6 bases from J, with 15 bases in between. Germline V gives CDR1 LNHDA, CDR2 SQIVND (reference sequence). The CDR3 totals 14 residues. The CDR3 loop reads CASSIFRTSPEQYF. Written as DNA, the CDR3 is TGTGCCAGTAGTATCTTCAGAACATCCCCCGAGCAGTACTTC.

In regard to this clonotype: It may be a read error: a sequence one base away is much more abundant. The CDR3 end shows no conserved phenylalanine or tryptophan, and so a read error is likely. The chain has TRBV20-1 and TRBJ2-1, with 8 bases that match TRBD2. J was trimmed by 4 bases and V by 2 bases; bases with no gene match: 19. Germline-derived CDR1 and CDR2 are DFQATT and SNEGSKA (reference sequence). This CDR3 has 19 residues. DNA of the CDR3: TGCAGTGCTAGACTCGACAGTTTCGGGGGGGCGGTCTCTTACAATGAGCAGTTCTCC. Translated: CSARLDSFGGAVSYNEQFS.

The chain uses TRBV5-1 and TRBJ2-4; D is possibly TRBD1 (5 bases). CDR1 is SGHRS and CDR2 is YFSETQ in the germline V gene. The CDR3 is made up of 13 amino acids. Trimming took 2 bases from V and 8 from J, leaving 11 bases between them. CDR3 region: CASSFQGQDIQYF. CDR3 bases: TGCGCCAGCAGCTTTCAGGGTCAGGACATTCAGTACTTC.

Ten or more counts support this clonotype. The chain links TRBV2 to TRBJ2-3; 10 bases agree with TRBD2. The germline CDR1 and CDR2 sequences are SNHLY and FYNNEI. The CDR3 runs to 16 residues. V lost 4 bases and J lost 4; bases outside the gene matches: 8. In DNA form, the CDR3 reads TGTGCCAGCAGTGTCGGGCTAGCGGGAGTCGCAGATACGCAGTATTTT. As protein: CASSVGLAGVADTQYF.

This clonotype is medium-sized (0.01 to 0.1%) in the sample. The V and J genes are TRBV28 and TRBJ2-7; 9 positions agree with TRBD2. The junction had 6 bases not matched to a gene; V was cut back by 7 bases and J by 2 bases. Germline CDR1 MDHEN, CDR2 SYDVKM. The CDR3 has 14 amino acids. The CDR3 bases are TGTGCCAGCAAGGCGGGAGGGCCTACCTACGAGCAGTACTTC. Its translation: CASKAGGPTYEQYF.

This clonotype was counted many times. The gene calls are TRBV20-1 and TRBJ2-7, with 10 bases identical to TRBD2. Germline lookup yields CDR1 DFQATT and CDR2 SNEGSKA (reference sequence). The CDR3 has 13 amino acids. The trim removed 5 bases at V and 7 bases at J, leaving 8 bases unmatched. DNA of the CDR3: TGCAGTGCTCCTTTAGCGGGAGGTGGGGAGCAGTACTTC. It yields the protein CSAPLAGGGEQYF.

There are many counts of this clonotype. The rearrangement joins TRBV6-1 to TRBJ2-7, with 9 bases lining up with TRBD2. The CDR3 has 15 amino acids. CDR1 is MNHNS, CDR2 SASEGT, per germline. After removal of 0 bases from V and 3 bases from J, the junction contained 3 bases not matched to a gene. The CDR3 coding sequence is TGTGCCAGCAGTGAAGCGCTAGCGGGGAACTACGAGCAGTACTTC. Amino acid sequence: CASSEALAGNYEQYF.

The rearrangement links TRBV5-1 to TRBJ2-3; possible D gene TRBD2, 5 bases. V dropped 3 bases and J dropped 1 base, with 12 bases sitting between them. CDR1 SGHRS and CDR2 YFSETQ come from the germline V gene. The CDR3 loop spans 15 amino acids. CDR3 sequence reads: CASSSILSGTDTQYF. In DNA, the CDR3 is TGCGCCAGCAGCTCAATCCTTAGCGGCACAGATACGCAGTATTTT.

As concerns this clonotype: It may be a read error: a sequence one base away is much more abundant. This sequence joins TRBV19 and TRBJ1-1, with a possible D match to TRBD1 (6 bases). The CDR3 sequence is 16 residues long. Germline values: CDR1 LNHDA, CDR2 SQIVND (reference sequence). Trimming stripped 7 bases from V and 1 base from J, with 19 bases between. Written as DNA, the CDR3 is TGTGCCAGTACCAATCTTCACGGCAGGGGGAACACTGAAGCTTTCTTT. It codes for CASTNLHGRGNTEAFF.

The genes are TRBV24-1 and TRBJ2-3, with D maybe TRBD1 (6 bases). The germline V gene has CDR1 KGHDR and CDR2 SFDVKD. V was shortened by 4 bases and J by 5 bases, with 12 bases between the two germline ends. The CDR3 is 14 residues long. CDR3 protein: CATSDLDRGDTQYF. CDR3 coding DNA: TGTGCCACCAGTGACCTGGACAGAGGAGATACGCAGTATTTT.

This clonotype came up many times. This rearrangement joins TRBV10-3 to TRBJ2-5; 7 bases map to TRBD1. CDR1 is ENHRY and CDR2 is SYGVKD in the germline V gene. CDR3 size: 13 residues. With 5 bases clipped from V and 5 bases from J, the junction kept 5 bases outside the gene matches. CDR3 region: CAISSSGGETQYF. The CDR3 DNA sequence: TGTGCCATCAGTTCGTCAGGGGGTGAGACCCAGTACTTC.